This T cell receptor (beta chain) emerged from a study of a mutant IDH1 vaccine in newly diagnosed glioma. As for the study in general: Patients' prior therapy spanned radiotherapy, temozolomide, or both; most underwent both. Study-level findings and limits: Of all patients, nearly 95% showed vaccine-induced immune responses.

The protocol was immunoSEQ multiplex PCR, while the TCRdb copy is restricted to in-frame clones and leaves out a portion. The table has about 56,000 clones, 75% to 90% seen once. The CDR3 extends over 13 amino acids. Looked up from germline, CDR1 is GTSNPN and CDR2 is SVGIG (reference sequence). V shed 1 base and J 7 bases; nucleotides not matched to a gene: 4. Comments on this clone: The target antigen is unknown.

The time point was: week 47, end of study. In every dose of vaccine, 300 ug of mutant IDH1 20-mer peptide was given alongside topical imiquimod. The sequenced sample was PBMCs, obtained from a glioma patient whose treatment included an IDH1 peptide vaccine. The source is a woman aged 50 to 65 with glioma. The rearrangement joins TRBV30 to TRBJ1-2, with 9 bases fitting TRBD1. This chain's CDR3 is CAWSGDRVGGYTF. Here the CDR3 DNA reads TGTGCCTGGAGTGGGGACAGGGTTGGTGGCTACACCTTC. Full variable domain (missing parts from reference TRBV30 and TRBJ1-2): SQTIHQWPATLVQPVGSPLSLECTVEGTSNPNLYWYRQAAGRGLQLLFYSVGIGQISSEVPQNLSASRPQDRQFILSSKKLLLSDSGFYLCAWSGDRVGGYTFGSGTRLTVV.